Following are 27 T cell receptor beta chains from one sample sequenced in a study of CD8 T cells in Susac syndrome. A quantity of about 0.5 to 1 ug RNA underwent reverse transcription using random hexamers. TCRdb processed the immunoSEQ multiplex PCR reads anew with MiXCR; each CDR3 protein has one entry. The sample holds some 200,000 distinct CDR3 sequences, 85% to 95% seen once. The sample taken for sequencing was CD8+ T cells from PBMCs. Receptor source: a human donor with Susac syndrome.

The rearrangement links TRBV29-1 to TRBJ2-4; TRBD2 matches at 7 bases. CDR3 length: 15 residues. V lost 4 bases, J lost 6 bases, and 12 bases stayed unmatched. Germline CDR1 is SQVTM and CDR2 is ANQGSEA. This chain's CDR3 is CSVVGLRGYTNIQYF. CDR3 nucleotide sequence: TGCAGCGTTGTGGGTCTGCGGGGGTATACAAACATTCAGTACTTC.

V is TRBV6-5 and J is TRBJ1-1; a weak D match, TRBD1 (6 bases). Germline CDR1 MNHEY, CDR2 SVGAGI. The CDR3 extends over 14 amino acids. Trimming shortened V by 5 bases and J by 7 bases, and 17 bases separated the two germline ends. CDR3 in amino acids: CASSVIGQPIEAFF. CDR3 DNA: TGTGCCAGCAGTGTTATCGGACAGCCCATTGAAGCTTTCTTT.

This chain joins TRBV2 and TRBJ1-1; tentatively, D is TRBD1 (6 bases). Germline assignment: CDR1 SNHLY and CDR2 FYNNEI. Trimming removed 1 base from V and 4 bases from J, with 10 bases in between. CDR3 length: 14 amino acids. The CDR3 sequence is CASSEGRGGTEAFF. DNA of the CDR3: TGTGCCAGCAGTGAAGGCAGGGGAGGCACTGAAGCTTTCTTT.

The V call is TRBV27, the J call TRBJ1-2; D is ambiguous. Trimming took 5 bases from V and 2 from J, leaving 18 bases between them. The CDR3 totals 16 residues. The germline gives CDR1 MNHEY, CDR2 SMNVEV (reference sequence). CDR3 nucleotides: TGTGCCAGCAGTCCCACCCAGGTACCCATGAACTATGGCTACACCTTC. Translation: CASSPTQVPMNYGYTF.

The CDR3 bases are TGTGCCAGCAGTTATAGCGGGGCAGAAAACAATGAGCAGTTCTTC. Protein product: CASSYSGAENNEQFF. This chain joins TRBV2 and TRBJ2-1, with 8 bases matching TRBD2. V shed 5 bases, J shed 5 bases, and the junction held 8 bases outside the gene matches. There are 15 residues in the CDR3. Germline CDR1 is SNHLY and CDR2 is FYNNEI. Full variable domain (missing parts from reference TRBV2 and TRBJ2-1): EPEVTQTPSHQVTQMGQEVILRCVPISNHLYFYWYRQILGQKVEFLVSFYNNEISEKSEIFDDQFSVERPDGSNFTLKIRSTKLEDSAMYFCASSYSGAENNEQFFGPGTRLTVL.

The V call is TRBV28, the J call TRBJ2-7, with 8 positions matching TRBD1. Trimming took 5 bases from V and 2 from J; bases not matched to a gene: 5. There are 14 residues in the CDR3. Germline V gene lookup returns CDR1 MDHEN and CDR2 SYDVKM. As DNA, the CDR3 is TGTGCCAGCAGTATACAGGGGGTTGCCTACGAGCAGTACTTC. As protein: CASSIQGVAYEQYF.

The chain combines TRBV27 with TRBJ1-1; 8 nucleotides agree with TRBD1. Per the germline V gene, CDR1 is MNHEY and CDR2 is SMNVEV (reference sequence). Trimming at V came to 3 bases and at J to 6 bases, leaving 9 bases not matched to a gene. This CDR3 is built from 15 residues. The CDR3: CASSFLSTGDAEAFF. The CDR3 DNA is TGTGCCAGCAGTTTTTTGTCGACAGGGGACGCTGAAGCTTTCTTT.

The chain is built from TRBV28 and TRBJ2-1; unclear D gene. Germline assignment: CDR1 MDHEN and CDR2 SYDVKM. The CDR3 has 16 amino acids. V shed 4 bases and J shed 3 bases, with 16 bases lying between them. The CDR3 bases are TGTGCCAGCAGTTACATTGGCGACGGAATCTACAATGAGCAGTTCTTC. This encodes CASSYIGDGIYNEQFF.

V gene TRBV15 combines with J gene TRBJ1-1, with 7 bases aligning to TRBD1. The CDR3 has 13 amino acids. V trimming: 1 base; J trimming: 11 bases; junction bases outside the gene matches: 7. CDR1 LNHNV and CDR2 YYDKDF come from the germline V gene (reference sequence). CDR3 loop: CATSRVGGKSAFF. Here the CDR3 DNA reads TGTGCCACCAGCAGAGTAGGGGGCAAGTCTGCTTTCTTT.

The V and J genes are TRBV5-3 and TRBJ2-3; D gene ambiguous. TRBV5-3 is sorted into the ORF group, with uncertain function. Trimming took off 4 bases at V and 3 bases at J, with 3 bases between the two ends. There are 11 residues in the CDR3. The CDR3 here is CARSGTDTQYF. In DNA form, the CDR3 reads TGTGCCAGAAGCGGAACAGATACGCAGTATTTT.

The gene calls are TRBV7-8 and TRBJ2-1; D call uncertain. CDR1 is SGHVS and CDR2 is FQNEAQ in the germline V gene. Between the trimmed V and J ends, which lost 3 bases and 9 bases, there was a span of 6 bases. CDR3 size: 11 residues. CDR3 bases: TGTGCCAGCAGCTTTGGCGTTGAGCAGTTCTTC. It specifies CASSFGVEQFF.

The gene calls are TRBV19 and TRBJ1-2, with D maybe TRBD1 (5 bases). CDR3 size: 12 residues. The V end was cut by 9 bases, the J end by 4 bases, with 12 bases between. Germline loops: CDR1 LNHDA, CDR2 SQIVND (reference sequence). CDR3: CASVDRVYGYTF. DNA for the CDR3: TGTGCCAGCGTCGACAGAGTCTATGGCTACACCTTC.

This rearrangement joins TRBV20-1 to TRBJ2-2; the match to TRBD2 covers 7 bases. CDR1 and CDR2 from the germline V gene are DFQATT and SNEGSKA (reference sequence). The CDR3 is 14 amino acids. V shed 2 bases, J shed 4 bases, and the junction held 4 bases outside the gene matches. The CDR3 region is CSARMAGATGELFF. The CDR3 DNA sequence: TGCAGTGCTAGAATGGCGGGAGCCACCGGGGAGCTGTTTTTT.

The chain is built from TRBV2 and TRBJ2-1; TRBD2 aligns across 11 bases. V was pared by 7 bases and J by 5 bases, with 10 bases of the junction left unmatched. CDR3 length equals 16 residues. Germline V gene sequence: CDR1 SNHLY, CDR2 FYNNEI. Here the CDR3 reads CASTINPGLADNEQFF. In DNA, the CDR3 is TGTGCCAGCACGATTAACCCGGGACTAGCGGACAATGAGCAGTTCTTC.

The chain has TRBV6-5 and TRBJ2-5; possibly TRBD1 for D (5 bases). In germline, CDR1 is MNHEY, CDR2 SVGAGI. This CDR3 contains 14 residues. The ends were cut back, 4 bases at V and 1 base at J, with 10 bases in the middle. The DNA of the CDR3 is TGTGCCAGCAGTTCTAGGACAACCCAAGAGACCCAGTACTTC. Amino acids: CASSSRTTQETQYF.

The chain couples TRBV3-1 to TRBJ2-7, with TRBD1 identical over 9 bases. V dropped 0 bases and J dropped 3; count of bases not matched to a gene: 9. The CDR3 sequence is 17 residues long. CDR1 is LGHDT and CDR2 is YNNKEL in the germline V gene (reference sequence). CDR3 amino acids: CASSQDTEGQGYYEQYF. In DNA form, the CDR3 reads TGTGCCAGCAGCCAAGATACCGAGGGACAGGGATACTACGAGCAGTACTTC.

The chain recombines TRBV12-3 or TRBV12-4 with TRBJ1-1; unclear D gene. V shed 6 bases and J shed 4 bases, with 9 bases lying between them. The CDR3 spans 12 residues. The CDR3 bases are TGTGCCAGCAGCCGTCGGAGCACTGAAGCTTTCTTT. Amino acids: CASSRRSTEAFF.

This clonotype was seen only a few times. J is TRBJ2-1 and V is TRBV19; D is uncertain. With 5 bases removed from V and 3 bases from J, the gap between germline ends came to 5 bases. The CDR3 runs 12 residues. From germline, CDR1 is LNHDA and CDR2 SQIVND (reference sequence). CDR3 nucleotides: TGTGCCAGTAGTCCCAACTACAATGAGCAGTTCTTC. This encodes CASSPNYNEQFF.

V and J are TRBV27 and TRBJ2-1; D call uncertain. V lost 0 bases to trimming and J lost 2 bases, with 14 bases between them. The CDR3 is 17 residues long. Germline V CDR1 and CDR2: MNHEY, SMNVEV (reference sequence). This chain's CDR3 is CASSLSSSPGPYNEQFF. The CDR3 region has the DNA TGTGCCAGCAGTTTATCTTCCAGCCCAGGCCCCTACAATGAGCAGTTCTTC.

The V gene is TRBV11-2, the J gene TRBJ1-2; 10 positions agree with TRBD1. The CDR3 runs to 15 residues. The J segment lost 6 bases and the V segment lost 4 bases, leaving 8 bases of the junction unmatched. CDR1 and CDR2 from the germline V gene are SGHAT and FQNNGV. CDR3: CASSSRGQGIDGYTF. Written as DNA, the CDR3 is TGTGCCAGCAGCTCAAGGGGACAGGGGATCGATGGCTACACCTTC.

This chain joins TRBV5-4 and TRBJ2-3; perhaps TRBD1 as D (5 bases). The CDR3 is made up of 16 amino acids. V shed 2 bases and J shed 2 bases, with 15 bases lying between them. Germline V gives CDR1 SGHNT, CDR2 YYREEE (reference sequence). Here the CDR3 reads CASSFRGRPNTDTQYF. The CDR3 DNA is TGTGCCAGCAGCTTTAGGGGTAGACCCAACACAGATACGCAGTATTTT.

The chain's CDR3 is CSVESDTQYF. The CDR3 DNA sequence: TGCAGCGTTGAATCGGATACGCAGTATTTT. The chain links TRBV29-1 to TRBJ2-3; D remains ambiguous. Germline CDR1 reads SQVTM; CDR2 reads ANQGSEA. V gave up 2 bases and J gave up 6 bases, with 3 bases separating them. There are 10 residues in the CDR3.

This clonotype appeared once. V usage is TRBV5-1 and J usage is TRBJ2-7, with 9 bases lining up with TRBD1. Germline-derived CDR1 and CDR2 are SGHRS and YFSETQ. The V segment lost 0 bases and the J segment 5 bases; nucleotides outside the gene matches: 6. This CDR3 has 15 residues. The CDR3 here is CASSLVGTGLHEQYF. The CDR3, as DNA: TGCGCCAGCAGCTTGGTTGGGACAGGGCTCCACGAGCAGTACTTC. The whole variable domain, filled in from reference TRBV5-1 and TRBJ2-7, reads KAGVTQTPRYLIKTRGQQVTLSCSPISGHRSVSWYQQTPGQGLQFLFEYFSETQRNKGNFPGRFSGRQFSNSRSEMNVSTLELGDSALYLCASSLVGTGLHEQYFGPGTRLTVT.

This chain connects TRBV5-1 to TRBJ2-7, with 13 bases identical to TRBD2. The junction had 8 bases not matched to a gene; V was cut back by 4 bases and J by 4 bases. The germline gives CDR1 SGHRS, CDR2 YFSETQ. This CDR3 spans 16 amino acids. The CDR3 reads CASSREGLAGIYEQYF. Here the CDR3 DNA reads TGCGCCAGCAGCCGCGAGGGACTAGCGGGAATTTACGAGCAGTACTTC.

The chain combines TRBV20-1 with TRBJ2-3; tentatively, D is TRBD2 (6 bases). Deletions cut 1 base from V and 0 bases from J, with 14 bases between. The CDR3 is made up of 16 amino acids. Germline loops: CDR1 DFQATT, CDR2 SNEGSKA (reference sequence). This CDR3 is CSARVYASESTDTQYF. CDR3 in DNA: TGCAGTGCTAGAGTCTATGCTAGCGAAAGCACAGATACGCAGTATTTT.

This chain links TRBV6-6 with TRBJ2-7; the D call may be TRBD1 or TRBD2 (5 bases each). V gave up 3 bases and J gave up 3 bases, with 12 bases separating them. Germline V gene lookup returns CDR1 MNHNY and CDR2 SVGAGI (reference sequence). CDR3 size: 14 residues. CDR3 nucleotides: TGTGCCAGCAGTTATCAGGGTAGCGTCTACGAGCAGTACTTC. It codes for CASSYQGSVYEQYF.

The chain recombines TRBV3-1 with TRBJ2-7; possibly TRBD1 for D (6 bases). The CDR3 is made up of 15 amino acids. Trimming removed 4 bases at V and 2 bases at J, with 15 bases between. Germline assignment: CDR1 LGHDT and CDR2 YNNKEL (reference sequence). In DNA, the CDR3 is TGTGCCAGCAGCCCACCGGCGACAGGAACCTACGAGCAGTACTTC. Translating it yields CASSPPATGTYEQYF.